Listed below are T cell receptor beta chains from one sample, sequenced in a study of T-cell reconstitution after alpha-beta-depleted transplantation in children. Each CDR3 protein is one row after TCRdb ran MiXCR on the PCR reads. The table records roughly 76,000 distinct CDR3 sequences, about a tenth of them present only once. This specimen consisted of PBMCs, obtained before TCRalphabeta/CD19-depleted stem cell transplant. The receptor set was obtained from a boy younger than 18 with acute myeloid leukemia, due to receive a stem cell transplant. Both conserved end residues are part of each CDR3. The D gene is left open where the match is weak. Where a row states a size, it is once, few, many or the class of an expanded clone; other rows omit it.

v_gene: TRBV11-1
d_gene: TRBD2
abundance: few
j_gene: TRBJ2-3
CDR3nt: TGTGCCAGCAGCTCTGAACGGCGGGGGATAGCTGGCACAGATACGCAGTATTTT
CDR3aa: CASSSERRGIAGTDTQYF

v_gene: TRBV29-1
d_gene: -
abundance: few
j_gene: TRBJ2-2
CDR3nt: TGCAGCGTCGCGGACTATGCCGGGGAGCTGTTTTTT
CDR3aa: CSVADYAGELFF

v_gene: TRBV5-1
d_gene: TRBD2
abundance: many
j_gene: TRBJ2-3
CDR3nt: TGCGCCAGCAGCCCCAACGCGGGGGGGCCAACAGATACGCAGTATTTT
CDR3aa: CASSPNAGGPTDTQYF

v_gene: TRBV20-1
d_gene: TRBD2
abundance: many
j_gene: TRBJ2-7
CDR3nt: TGCAGTGCTAGCTGGGTAGCGGGAGCCCACGAGCAGTACTTC
CDR3aa: CSASWVAGAHEQYF

v_gene: TRBV25-1
d_gene: TRBD2
abundance: many
j_gene: TRBJ2-5
CDR3nt: TGTGCCAGCAGGACTAGCGGGGGGGGAGAGACCCAGTACTTC
CDR3aa: CASRTSGGGETQYF

v_gene: TRBV12-3/TRBV12-4
d_gene: -
abundance: many
j_gene: TRBJ2-6
CDR3nt: TGTGCCAGCAGTTTCACTGGGGCCAACGTCCTGACTTTC
CDR3aa: CASSFTGANVLTF

v_gene: TRBV3-1
d_gene: -
abundance: few
j_gene: TRBJ1-3
CDR3nt: TGTGCCAGCAGCCAAGTTAGGGGAGCTGGAAACACCATATATTTT
CDR3aa: CASSQVRGAGNTIYF

v_gene: TRBV2
d_gene: TRBD1
abundance: -
j_gene: TRBJ1-5
CDR3nt: TGTGCCAGCAGTAGTTCCGGGACAGAGAATCAGCCCCAGCATTTT
CDR3aa: CASSSSGTENQPQHF

v_gene: TRBV20-1
d_gene: -
abundance: many
j_gene: TRBJ1-4
CDR3nt: TGCAGTGCTAGAGAGGTCCAGGGAGATGAAAAACTGTTTTTT
CDR3aa: CSAREVQGDEKLFF

v_gene: TRBV20-1
d_gene: -
abundance: many
j_gene: TRBJ2-7
CDR3nt: TGCAGTGCTAGCCCTCCGACCTACGAGCAGTACTTC
CDR3aa: CSASPPTYEQYF

v_gene: TRBV4-2
d_gene: TRBD2
abundance: few
j_gene: TRBJ2-3
CDR3nt: TGTGCCAGCAGGGGCGGACTAGCGGGAGTTGGGAGCAGCACAGATACGCAGTATTTT
CDR3aa: CASRGGLAGVGSSTDTQYF

v_gene: TRBV5-5
d_gene: -
abundance: many
j_gene: TRBJ1-5
CDR3nt: TGTGCCAGCAGCTTGGGGGCAGGGGTTCAGCCCCAGCATTTT
CDR3aa: CASSLGAGVQPQHF

v_gene: TRBV28
d_gene: TRBD1
abundance: many
j_gene: TRBJ2-2
CDR3nt: TGTGCCAGTAAACCGACAGGGCTGAACACCGGGGAGCTGTTTTTT
CDR3aa: CASKPTGLNTGELFF

v_gene: TRBV3-1
d_gene: -
abundance: many
j_gene: TRBJ1-1
CDR3nt: TGTGCCAGCAGCCAAGATCATGGGGTTACTGAAGCTTTCTTT
CDR3aa: CASSQDHGVTEAFF

v_gene: TRBV14
d_gene: -
abundance: many
j_gene: TRBJ1-4
CDR3nt: TGTGCCAGCAGCCAAGCGGGACGGGGTTGGGATGAAAAACTGTTTTTT
CDR3aa: CASSQAGRGWDEKLFF

v_gene: TRBV7-3
d_gene: TRBD1
abundance: many
j_gene: TRBJ2-7
CDR3nt: TGTGCCAGCAGCTGGGGACAGGGGTACGAGCAGTACTTC
CDR3aa: CASSWGQGYEQYF

v_gene: TRBV28
d_gene: -
abundance: many
j_gene: TRBJ2-7
CDR3nt: TGTGCCAGCAGTTTACCCCCTTCGCAGTACTTC
CDR3aa: CASSLPPSQYF

v_gene: TRBV7-2
d_gene: TRBD2
abundance: many
j_gene: TRBJ2-7
CDR3nt: TGTGCCAGCAGCTTCTCCGGGACTAGTAGCCACGAGCAGTACTTC
CDR3aa: CASSFSGTSSHEQYF

v_gene: TRBV5-1
d_gene: -
abundance: many
j_gene: TRBJ2-3
CDR3nt: TGCGCCAGCAGCCCTGACCCGGTCGGGGATACGCAGTATTTT
CDR3aa: CASSPDPVGDTQYF

v_gene: TRBV6-2/TRBV6-3
d_gene: TRBD2
abundance: -
j_gene: TRBJ2-2
CDR3nt: TGTGCCAGCAGCCCTAGACTCACGGGACTAGCGGGCGAGGGCGACACCGGGGAGCTGTTTTTT
CDR3aa: CASSPRLTGLAGEGDTGELFF

v_gene: TRBV5-1
d_gene: TRBD2
abundance: many
j_gene: TRBJ2-2
CDR3nt: TGCGCCAGCAGCTTAGGGACTAGCGGGAGGACGACCGGGGAGCTGTTTTTT
CDR3aa: CASSLGTSGRTTGELFF

v_gene: TRBV7-8
d_gene: -
abundance: many
j_gene: TRBJ2-1
CDR3nt: TGTGCCAGCAGCTTCGGCGGGACACCTTCCTACAATGAGCAGTTCTTC
CDR3aa: CASSFGGTPSYNEQFF

v_gene: TRBV20-1
d_gene: -
abundance: many
j_gene: TRBJ1-1
CDR3nt: TGCAGTGCCGCGGTTGGGAGGGCTGAAGCTTTCTTT
CDR3aa: CSAAVGRAEAFF

v_gene: TRBV7-2
d_gene: -
abundance: many
j_gene: TRBJ2-5
CDR3nt: TGTGCCAGCAGCTTATTGCTGTTAGGGGCCCAAGAGACCCAGTACTTC
CDR3aa: CASSLLLLGAQETQYF

v_gene: TRBV7-8
d_gene: TRBD1
abundance: -
j_gene: TRBJ2-2
CDR3nt: TGTGCCAGCAGGACAGGGTCGGGCACCGGGGAGCTGTTTTTT
CDR3aa: CASRTGSGTGELFF

v_gene: TRBV20-1
d_gene: -
abundance: many
j_gene: TRBJ1-5
CDR3nt: TGCAGTGCTAGGGGAAGTCAGCCCCAGCATTTT
CDR3aa: CSARGSQPQHF

v_gene: TRBV27
d_gene: -
abundance: many
j_gene: TRBJ2-5
CDR3nt: TGTGCCAGCAGTCTCCTCGGGGGACTGGAGACCCAGTACTTC
CDR3aa: CASSLLGGLETQYF

v_gene: TRBV12-3/TRBV12-4
d_gene: TRBD2
abundance: few
j_gene: TRBJ2-5
CDR3nt: TGTGCCAGCAGTTTATCCATGCGGGGGGAGACCCAGTACTTC
CDR3aa: CASSLSMRGETQYF

v_gene: TRBV20-1
d_gene: -
abundance: -
j_gene: TRBJ2-5
CDR3nt: TGCAGTTGGGGCCCCCAGACTAGTACGGGACAGACCCAGTACTTC
CDR3aa: CSWGPQTSTGQTQYF

v_gene: TRBV11-2
d_gene: -
abundance: -
j_gene: TRBJ2-4
CDR3nt: TGTGCCAGCAGCAAAGACAGAAACCGATCCGAAAACATTCAGTACTTC
CDR3aa: CASSKDRNRSENIQYF

v_gene: TRBV6-2/TRBV6-3
d_gene: TRBD1
abundance: many
j_gene: TRBJ2-1
CDR3nt: TGTGCCAGCCGAAGAACGGGACAGGGGTACAATGAGCAGTTCTTC
CDR3aa: CASRRTGQGYNEQFF

v_gene: TRBV30
d_gene: -
abundance: -
j_gene: TRBJ1-1
CDR3nt: TGTGCCTGGGGCCCGACGAACACTGAAGCTTTCTTT
CDR3aa: CAWGPTNTEAFF

v_gene: TRBV5-1
d_gene: -
abundance: many
j_gene: TRBJ1-2
CDR3nt: TGCGCCAGCAGCTCAGGCGGCGGAGGGATCTATGGCTACACCTTC
CDR3aa: CASSSGGGGIYGYTF

v_gene: TRBV5-6
d_gene: -
abundance: many
j_gene: TRBJ2-4
CDR3nt: TGTGCCAGCAGCTTGGAAAAGTGGCAGGGCCGGAACATTCAGTACTTC
CDR3aa: CASSLEKWQGRNIQYF

v_gene: TRBV5-1
d_gene: -
abundance: many
j_gene: TRBJ2-1
CDR3nt: TGCGCCAGCAGCTTGGATAGGGTTTCCTACAATGAGCAGTTCTTC
CDR3aa: CASSLDRVSYNEQFF

v_gene: TRBV19
d_gene: -
abundance: few
j_gene: TRBJ2-1
CDR3nt: TGTGCCAGTAGTAAGACGGTCTACAATGAGCAGTTCTTC
CDR3aa: CASSKTVYNEQFF

v_gene: TRBV12-3/TRBV12-4
d_gene: -
abundance: -
j_gene: TRBJ1-5
CDR3nt: TGTGCCTTCAGTTTCTTCGGTAGCGGGGGACTGAACAATCAGCCCCAGCATTTT
CDR3aa: CAFSFFGSGGLNNQPQHF

v_gene: TRBV7-6
d_gene: TRBD1
abundance: -
j_gene: TRBJ2-3
CDR3nt: TGTGCCAGCAGCTTAGGGGGACAGGTCGGCACAGATACGCAGTATTTT
CDR3aa: CASSLGGQVGTDTQYF

v_gene: TRBV12-3/TRBV12-4
d_gene: TRBD1
abundance: many
j_gene: TRBJ2-5
CDR3nt: TGTGCCAGCAAGGACAGGGTAGGGGAGACCCAGTACTTC
CDR3aa: CASKDRVGETQYF

v_gene: TRBV7-2
d_gene: TRBD1
abundance: many
j_gene: TRBJ2-7
CDR3nt: TGTGCCAGCATGACAAGGACAGGGGGACGGGAGCAGTACTTC
CDR3aa: CASMTRTGGREQYF

v_gene: TRBV9
d_gene: TRBD2
abundance: many
j_gene: TRBJ2-2
CDR3nt: TGTGCCAGCAGCGTAATGACTAGCAAAGGCGCCGGGGAGCTGTTTTTT
CDR3aa: CASSVMTSKGAGELFF

v_gene: TRBV5-6
d_gene: -
abundance: many
j_gene: TRBJ1-1
CDR3nt: TGTGCCAGCAGCTTGGGATTCTACCCGAAACCTTTCTTT
CDR3aa: CASSLGFYPKPFF

v_gene: TRBV5-1
d_gene: TRBD2
abundance: many
j_gene: TRBJ2-7
CDR3nt: TGCGCCAGCAGCTTGGCCCGGCGGGAGAGCTCCTACGAGCAGTACTTC
CDR3aa: CASSLARRESSYEQYF

v_gene: TRBV19
d_gene: -
abundance: -
j_gene: TRBJ1-2
CDR3nt: TGTGCCAGTAGTACGTCTATGGAAAACTATGGCTACACCTTC
CDR3aa: CASSTSMENYGYTF

v_gene: TRBV19
d_gene: -
abundance: many
j_gene: TRBJ2-3
CDR3nt: TGTGCCAGTAGTACCACCGGGGGCACAGATACGCAGTATTTT
CDR3aa: CASSTTGGTDTQYF

v_gene: TRBV29-1
d_gene: -
abundance: many
j_gene: TRBJ2-7
CDR3nt: TGCAGCGTCAGGAGGGGGCTAGTCGGCTACGAGCAGTACTTC
CDR3aa: CSVRRGLVGYEQYF

v_gene: TRBV11-3
d_gene: TRBD2
abundance: many
j_gene: TRBJ2-1
CDR3nt: TGTGCCAGCAGCCCCAGACTAGCGGGTTACAATGAGCAGTTCTTC
CDR3aa: CASSPRLAGYNEQFF

v_gene: TRBV5-1
d_gene: TRBD1
abundance: many
j_gene: TRBJ2-2
CDR3nt: TGCGCCAGCAGCCGGGACAGGGTCGAAACCGGGGAGCTGTTTTTT
CDR3aa: CASSRDRVETGELFF

v_gene: TRBV10-3
d_gene: -
abundance: many
j_gene: TRBJ2-7
CDR3nt: TGTGCCATCAGTGGCAGGGTGGGCGAGCAGTACTTC
CDR3aa: CAISGRVGEQYF

v_gene: TRBV7-9
d_gene: -
abundance: -
j_gene: TRBJ1-5
CDR3nt: TGTGCCAGCAGCCCGATGGTATTAGGGAGCAATCAGCCCCAGCATTTT
CDR3aa: CASSPMVLGSNQPQHF

v_gene: TRBV9
d_gene: TRBD2
abundance: many
j_gene: TRBJ2-2
CDR3nt: TGTGCCAGCAGCGTAGCTAGCGGGAGTAACACCGGGGAGCTGTTTTTT
CDR3aa: CASSVASGSNTGELFF

v_gene: TRBV18
d_gene: TRBD2
abundance: many
j_gene: TRBJ2-1
CDR3nt: TGTGCCAGCTCACCACCTCTAGCGGGGCAGGATGAGCAGTTCTTC
CDR3aa: CASSPPLAGQDEQFF

v_gene: TRBV6-4
d_gene: -
abundance: many
j_gene: TRBJ2-1
CDR3nt: TGTGCCAGCAGTGACTCGAGGCTCGCATACAATGAGCAGTTCTTC
CDR3aa: CASSDSRLAYNEQFF

v_gene: TRBV12-3/TRBV12-4
d_gene: -
abundance: many
j_gene: TRBJ2-5
CDR3nt: TGTGCCAGCAAGGGATGGAGGCGGGATCAAGAGACCCAGTACTTC
CDR3aa: CASKGWRRDQETQYF

v_gene: TRBV11-1
d_gene: TRBD2
abundance: many
j_gene: TRBJ2-2
CDR3nt: TGTGCCAGCAGCGTCCCTACCCTAGCGGGAGGGAACACCGGGGAGCTGTTTTTT
CDR3aa: CASSVPTLAGGNTGELFF

v_gene: TRBV29-1
d_gene: TRBD1
abundance: few
j_gene: TRBJ1-1
CDR3nt: TGCAGCGTTGAACAGGGGGCAGGCTGGGGGGCTTTCTTT
CDR3aa: CSVEQGAGWGAFF

v_gene: TRBV7-9
d_gene: -
abundance: many
j_gene: TRBJ2-2
CDR3nt: TGTGCCAGCAGCTTACGCCCCCCGGTCTTGAACACCGGGGAGCTGTTTTTT
CDR3aa: CASSLRPPVLNTGELFF

v_gene: TRBV14
d_gene: -
abundance: many
j_gene: TRBJ2-3
CDR3nt: TGTGCCAGCAGCCAAGGGTGGGGAGGATGGACAGATACGCAGTATTTT
CDR3aa: CASSQGWGGWTDTQYF